This T cell receptor beta chain was identified during a study of T cell responses to AZD1222 COVID-19 vaccine. CDR1 and CDR2 (germline): SNHLY, FYNNEI. The CDR3 is 15 residues long. The ends lost 4 bases at V and 9 bases at J; junction bases unmatched: 9. Data came from immunoSEQ multiplex PCR; TCRdb stores just in-frame clones and leaves some out. The repertoire has about 180,000 clones, more than 80% of them found once; the top ten carry 6.5% to 8.5%. The chain joins TRBV2 to TRBJ2-5; TRBD2 aligns across 12 bases. This material consisted of peripheral blood, taken on day 0 of AZD1222 vaccination. The TCR originated in an adult in good health. CDR3 in DNA: TGTGCCAGCAGTGGACTAGCGGGGGAACATACGGCCCAGTACTTC. This gives the protein CASSGLAGEHTAQYF. Full variable domain (remainder filled in from reference TRBV2 and TRBJ2-5): EPEVTQTPSHQVTQMGQEVILRCVPISNHLYFYWYRQILGQKVEFLVSFYNNEISEKSEIFDDQFSVERPDGSNFTLKIRSTKLEDSAMYFCASSGLAGEHTAQYFGPGTRLLVL.